One sample yielded the 29 T cell receptor beta chains listed below, sequenced in a study of pediatric ulcerative colitis. The method was immunoSEQ multiplex PCR; TCRdb's version includes in-frame clones alone and lacks a portion of them. The table shows roughly 54,000 clones, with about 90% occurring only once. The sample was blood. The receptor set was obtained from a boy younger than 18 who was a control in a study of pediatric ulcerative colitis.

The V call is TRBV6-1, the J call TRBJ1-5; TRBD1 might be the D (5 bases). Germline V gene sequence: CDR1 MNHNS, CDR2 SASEGT. The CDR3 runs 15 residues. The V end was cut by 5 bases, the J end by 1 base, with 12 bases between. The CDR3, as DNA: TGTGCCAGCAGTCGAAGGTGGGGGAGCAATCAGCCCCAGCATTTT. Protein product: CASSRRWGSNQPQHF.

This clone has a single count. The rearrangement links TRBV4-1 to TRBJ2-3; D remains unclear. V was pared by 6 bases and J by 8 bases, with 18 bases between. CDR3 length equals 14 residues. Germline values: CDR1 MGHRA, CDR2 YSYEKL. In DNA, the CDR3 is TGCGCCAGCAGACAGATTCCCAGCCGATCTACGCAGTATTTT. Translated, it gives CASRQIPSRSTQYF.

The chain recombines TRBV21-1 with TRBJ2-7; no DNA check was done on the table's D call, TRBD1. TRBV21-1 is tagged as a pseudogene. This CDR3 comprises 14 residues. CDR3 region: CASSKGQLTYEQYF. The CDR3 coding sequence is TGTGCCAGCAGCAAGGGACAGCTTACCTACGAGCAGTACTTC.

CDR3 amino acids: CASSLDTYEQYF. CDR3 DNA: TGCGCCAGCAGCTTAGACACCTACGAGCAGTACTTC. V gene TRBV5-1 combines with J gene TRBJ2-7; D call uncertain. V was clipped by 2 bases and J by 2 bases, with 5 bases between them. Germline loops: CDR1 SGHRS, CDR2 YFSETQ. This CDR3 comprises 12 residues.

The rearrangement links TRBV27 to TRBJ2-2; possible D gene TRBD2, 5 bases. Germline V gene data show CDR1 as MNHEY and CDR2 as SMNVEV (reference sequence). Trimming cost V 0 bases and J 4 bases, with 9 bases left between them. This CDR3 contains 15 residues. The DNA of the CDR3 is TGTGCCAGCAGTTTATCCGGGATGATCACCGGGGAGCTGTTTTTT. As protein: CASSLSGMITGELFF.

The J gene is TRBJ2-7, the V gene TRBV9, with 12 bases lining up with TRBD2. V was clipped by 4 bases and J by 3 bases; unmatched bases: 8. Germline V gene data show CDR1 as SGDLS and CDR2 as YYNGEE. The CDR3 length is 16 residues. The CDR3 nucleotides read TGTGCCAGCAGCTCGCGGACTAGCGGGATGATCTACGAGCAGTACTTC. This encodes CASSSRTSGMIYEQYF.

The chain uses TRBV5-6 and TRBJ2-7, with 7 bases lining up with TRBD1. This CDR3 region has 13 residues. The germline V gene encodes CDR1 SGHDT and CDR2 YYEEEE. The V gene end was trimmed by 0 bases and the J gene end by 6 bases; junction bases not matched to a gene: 3. The CDR3, as DNA: TGTGCCAGCAGCTTGGGGGCAGGGGGCGAGCAGTACTTC. This gives the protein CASSLGAGGEQYF. Supplemented by reference TRBV5-6 and TRBJ2-7, the full variable domain reads DAGVTQSPTHLIKTRGQQVTLRCSPKSGHDTVSWYQQALGQGPQFIFQYYEEEERQRGNFPDRFSGHQFPNYSSELNVNALLLGDSALYLCASSLGAGGEQYFGPGTRLTVT.

The rearrangement links TRBV11-2 to TRBJ2-7; tentatively, D is TRBD2 (5 bases). V dropped 1 base and J dropped 3 bases, with 13 bases sitting between them. Germline lookup yields CDR1 SGHAT and CDR2 FQNNGV. CDR3 length equals 15 residues. The chain's CDR3 is CASSLGPGRGYEQYF. The DNA for the CDR3 is TGTGCCAGCAGCTTAGGGCCCGGTCGGGGCTACGAGCAGTACTTC.

The V gene is TRBV5-1, the J gene TRBJ2-5; 7 positions match TRBD1. This CDR3 comprises 15 residues. Germline V gene sequence: CDR1 SGHRS, CDR2 YFSETQ. With 3 bases clipped from V and 2 bases from J, the junction kept 7 bases outside the gene matches. CDR3 sequence: CASSSPVGQQETQYF. The CDR3 nucleotides are TGCGCCAGCAGCTCTCCAGTGGGACAGCAAGAGACCCAGTACTTC.

Remarks on this clone: The same CDR3 arises from other DNA sequences in this sample as well. The chain links TRBV25-1 to TRBJ1-2; TRBD1 matches 9 bases. The CDR3 has 15 amino acids. With 2 bases clipped from V and 4 bases from J, the junction kept 5 bases outside the gene matches. The germline V gene encodes CDR1 MGHDK and CDR2 SYGVNS. CDR3 DNA sequence: TGTGCCAGCAGTGAACCCGGGACAGGGAGCTATGGCTACACCTTC. Its protein is CASSEPGTGSYGYTF.

This chain connects TRBV14 to TRBJ2-7; 7 bases are a match to TRBD2. The CDR3 extends over 16 amino acids. After removal of 5 bases from V and 0 bases from J, the junction contained 10 bases not matched to a gene. Looked up from germline, CDR1 is SGHDN and CDR2 is FVKESK. In DNA, the CDR3 is TGTGCCAGCAGCGCCCTTAGCGGGCCATACTCCTACGAGCAGTACTTC. Encoded protein: CASSALSGPYSYEQYF.

The chain is built from TRBV7-3 and TRBJ1-1; TRBD1 is a possible D gene (6 bases). With 1 base removed from V and 0 bases from J, the gap between germline ends came to 21 bases. The length of the CDR3 is 19 residues. The germline V gene has CDR1 SGHTA and CDR2 FQGTGA. CDR3 amino acids: CASSLNRELRADMNTEAFF. CDR3 DNA: TGTGCCAGCAGCTTAAACAGGGAGCTTCGAGCTGATATGAACACTGAAGCTTTCTTT.

The V call is TRBV30, the J call TRBJ2-7; the match to TRBD2 covers 7 bases. The CDR3 covers 16 residues. The junction had 10 bases not matched to a gene; V was cut back by 0 bases and J by 2 bases. The germline V gene has CDR1 GTSNPN and CDR2 SVGIG (reference sequence). The CDR3 bases are TGTGCCTGGAGTGTAGGGGCCGGGGCGGGAGCCTACGAGCAGTACTTC. Translation: CAWSVGAGAGAYEQYF.

The J gene is TRBJ2-3, the V gene TRBV5-6, with 11 bases that match TRBD2. V lost 4 bases to trimming and J lost 2 bases; unmatched junction nucleotides: 6. The germline CDR1 and CDR2 sequences are SGHDT and YYEEEE. The CDR3 is made up of 16 amino acids. The CDR3, as DNA: TGTGCCAGCAGCGGGGGACTAGCGGTGTTCACAGATACGCAGTATTTT. Its protein product is CASSGGLAVFTDTQYF.

The gene calls are TRBV19 and TRBJ2-7; 8 bases fit TRBD1. The ends lost 3 bases at V and 0 bases at J; junction bases unmatched: 4. CDR1 and CDR2 (germline): LNHDA, SQIVND (reference sequence). The CDR3 is 15 amino acids. DNA of the CDR3: TGTGCCAGTAGTATGCAGGGGGCCAGCTCCTACGAGCAGTACTTC. Translation gives CASSMQGASSYEQYF.

The V call is TRBV6-5, the J call TRBJ1-5; the D gene is possibly TRBD1 (5 bases). Per the germline V gene, CDR1 is MNHEY and CDR2 is SVGAGI. V was trimmed by 1 base and J by 5 bases, leaving 9 bases between them. The CDR3 extends over 14 amino acids. CDR3 loop: CASSYFAGDQPQHF. The CDR3 coding sequence is TGTGCCAGCAGTTACTTCGCGGGGGATCAGCCCCAGCATTTT.

J is TRBJ1-2 and V is TRBV7-2; D call uncertain. Germline V CDR1 and CDR2: SGHTA, FQGNSA. V dropped 1 base and J dropped 1 base, with 7 bases sitting between them. The CDR3 extends over 14 amino acids. CDR3 sequence (DNA): TGTGCCAGCAGCTTAGTTCCGGATAACTATGGCTACACCTTC. Translating it yields CASSLVPDNYGYTF.

V usage is TRBV2 and J usage is TRBJ2-3; D gene ambiguous. The CDR3 totals 15 residues. Germline CDR1 is SNHLY and CDR2 is FYNNEI. V was clipped by 3 bases and J by 2 bases, with 12 bases between them. CDR3 region: CASSDYFYPTDTQYF. The DNA of the CDR3 is TGTGCCAGCAGTGATTACTTCTACCCCACAGATACGCAGTATTTT. Full variable domain (remainder filled in from reference TRBV2 and TRBJ2-3): EPEVTQTPSHQVTQMGQEVILRCVPISNHLYFYWYRQILGQKVEFLVSFYNNEISEKSEIFDDQFSVERPDGSNFTLKIRSTKLEDSAMYFCASSDYFYPTDTQYFGPGTRLTVL.

The chain links TRBV11-1 to TRBJ1-1; no firm D call. The CDR3 contains 17 residues. Germline CDR1 is SGHAT and CDR2 is FQDESV (reference sequence). V was shortened by 5 bases and J by 0 bases, with 19 bases between the two germline ends. The CDR3 is CASSPIEKALVNTEAFF. DNA of the CDR3: TGTGCCAGCAGCCCTATTGAAAAGGCCCTTGTGAACACTGAAGCTTTCTTT.

The chain recombines TRBV19 with TRBJ2-1; D gene uncertain. Between the trimmed V and J ends, which lost 1 base and 8 bases, there was a span of 9 bases. CDR1 and CDR2 (germline): LNHDA, SQIVND (reference sequence). This CDR3 contains 13 residues. CDR3 bases: TGTGCCAGTAGTATAGTGTCCGCGGATGAGCAGTTCTTC. This sequence encodes CASSIVSADEQFF.

The rearrangement links TRBV27 to TRBJ2-1; 8 nucleotides match TRBD2. Trimming removed 6 bases from V and 4 bases from J; junction bases left unmatched: 11. The CDR3 runs 16 residues. In germline, CDR1 is MNHEY, CDR2 SMNVEV (reference sequence). The CDR3 bases are TGTGCCAGCAGAAGAACTAGCGGCATGGGGTACAATGAGCAGTTCTTC. As protein: CASRRTSGMGYNEQFF.

V usage is TRBV5-1 and J usage is TRBJ1-1, with TRBD1 matching 7 bases. Per the germline V gene, CDR1 is SGHRS and CDR2 is YFSETQ. V dropped 4 bases and J dropped 3; count of bases not matched to a gene: 15. The CDR3 runs to 17 residues. CDR3 sequence: CASSEKGAPLWDTEAFF. The CDR3 bases are TGCGCCAGCAGCGAGAAGGGGGCGCCCCTGTGGGACACTGAAGCTTTCTTT.

This rearrangement joins TRBV11-3 to TRBJ2-7, with D possibly being TRBD1 (6 bases). The CDR3 is made up of 13 amino acids. V lost 2 bases and J 5 bases, leaving 10 bases between the germline ends. CDR1 SGHNT and CDR2 YENEEA come from the germline V gene. The CDR3 nucleotides read TGTGCCAGCAGCTTAACAGGGATACACGAGCAGTACTTC. Amino acids: CASSLTGIHEQYF.

The table lists this clone with a count of one. The chain carries TRBV2 and TRBJ1-3; no clear D. The V gene lost 3 bases and the J gene lost 5 bases, with 8 bases spanning the gap. This CDR3 contains 13 residues. Germline CDR1 reads SNHLY; CDR2 reads FYNNEI. The CDR3 loop is CASSDSGRNTIYF. The CDR3 region has the DNA TGTGCCAGCAGTGATTCTGGGAGAAACACCATATATTTT.

This sequence joins TRBV5-4 and TRBJ1-2; the D is unclear. Between the trimmed V and J ends, which lost 4 bases and 8 bases, there was a span of 21 bases. The CDR3 loop spans 15 amino acids. Per the germline V gene, CDR1 is SGHNT and CDR2 is YYREEE (reference sequence). The DNA for the CDR3 is TGTGCCAGCAGCATCGGGCGTACGGACCGCGGCGGCTACACCTTC. Translating it yields CASSIGRTDRGGYTF.

The chain uses TRBV5-1 and TRBJ1-2; weak D call: TRBD1 (5 bases). CDR1 and CDR2 from the germline V gene are SGHRS and YFSETQ. The CDR3 is made up of 14 amino acids. Trimming took off 3 bases at V and 7 bases at J, with 16 bases between the two ends. CDR3 bases: TGCGCCAGCAGCTCGGGACTTCTGAACCTTGGCTACACCTTC. Encoded protein: CASSSGLLNLGYTF.

The gene calls are TRBV5-1 and TRBJ2-7; D is unresolved. The germline V gene encodes CDR1 SGHRS and CDR2 YFSETQ. V was pared by 4 bases and J by 2 bases, with 13 bases between. CDR3 length: 14 residues. The CDR3 sequence: CASSPIEYTYEQYF. CDR3 sequence (DNA): TGCGCCAGCAGCCCAATAGAGTACACCTACGAGCAGTACTTC. Based on the CDR3 plus reference TRBV5-1 and TRBJ2-7, the full variable domain is KAGVTQTPRYLIKTRGQQVTLSCSPISGHRSVSWYQQTPGQGLQFLFEYFSETQRNKGNFPGRFSGRQFSNSRSEMNVSTLELGDSALYLCASSPIEYTYEQYFGPGTRLTVT.

This clone was seen a few times. V usage is TRBV10-3 and J usage is TRBJ2-3, with 12 bases identical to TRBD2. In germline, CDR1 is ENHRY, CDR2 SYGVKD. The CDR3 has 19 residues. The V segment lost 6 bases and the J segment 2 bases; nucleotides outside the gene matches: 15. CDR3 in DNA: TGTGCCATCAGCCGACTAGCGGGAGCCAGCGGGGGTTTCACAGATACGCAGTATTTT. This codes for CAISRLAGASGGFTDTQYF.

The V and J genes are TRBV18 and TRBJ1-2; D gene unclear. The germline CDR1 and CDR2 sequences are KGHSH and LQKENI. V lost 2 bases, J lost 2 bases, and 3 bases lay in between. The CDR3 consists of 12 residues. In nucleotides, the CDR3 is TGTGCCAGCTCACCAGAAAACTATGGCTACACCTTC. Its translation: CASSPENYGYTF. The whole variable domain, filled in from reference TRBV18 and TRBJ1-2, reads NAGVMQNPRHLVRRRGQEARLRCSPMKGHSHVYWYRQLPEEGLKFMVYLQKENIIDESGMPKERFSAEFPKEGPSILRIQQVVRGDSAAYFCASSPENYGYTFGSGTRLTVV.